This record looks at one T cell receptor (beta chain) sequence and its context. Its specificity is unknown. This CDR3 contains 17 residues. Unmatched junction bases numbered 15, after V lost 8 bases and J lost 4 bases. Germline values: CDR1 LNHDA, CDR2 SQIVND (reference sequence). This entry is derived from a study of T cell responses to AZD1222 COVID-19 vaccine. Study-level information: Some second doses came at about 4 weeks and others at about 12 weeks; these were pooled.

The data were produced by immunoSEQ multiplex PCR, yet TCRdb's version contains in-frame clones alone and is incomplete. The data hold roughly 120,000 clones, with over 80% observed a single time. Findings of the study overall: There were vaccine-associated CD4 TCRs across spike, dominant at 160-218 and 743-854. No repertoire was sampled before or during the peak T cell response, only after it.

This chain links TRBV19 with TRBJ2-2; 8 bases are a match to TRBD1. The clonotype was recovered from an adult in good health. The specimen comprised peripheral blood, sampled on day 0 of AZD1222 vaccination. DNA for the CDR3: TGTGCCAGTCGACAGGGGCTCTCCCGCGGGGTCACCGGGGAGCTGTTTTTT. Translated, it gives CASRQGLSRGVTGELFF.